This T cell receptor beta chain was sequenced for a study of cytomegalovirus exposure and HLA in healthy donors. Study-wide points: Analysis performed later showed TCR beta chains linked to HLA being more clonally expanded than equally common others. According to an earlier analysis, most TCR beta V segments yielded productive rearrangements about 90% or about 30% of the time.

As to this clone: The antigen is undetermined.

The PCR had 60 Vbeta and 13 Jbeta primers. Clones were sequenced by immunoSEQ multiplex PCR, and TCRdb holds only the in-frame ones, with some missing. The data hold about 150,000 clones, with about 73% observed a single time. The V gene end was trimmed by 6 bases and the J gene end by 4 bases; junction bases not matched to a gene: 13. The CDR3 runs to 16 residues. Germline V lookup: CDR1 LNHDA, CDR2 SQIVND (reference sequence). V gene TRBV19 combines with J gene TRBJ1-2, with 8 bases that match TRBD1. Material for sequencing was PBMCs. This TCR came from a man aged 35 to 55 in good health and CMV-seropositive. For the CDR3, the DNA is TGTGCCAGTAGGGATCCTCGGACAGGGAAGGTCTATGGCTACACCTTC. This translates into CASRDPRTGKVYGYTF.